Described below is a single TCR beta chain sequence and its context. The data derive from a study of blood T cell repertoires in COVID-19. Germline CDR1 MNHNY, CDR2 SVGAGI (reference sequence). This CDR3 contains 17 residues. V was clipped by 5 bases and J by 7 bases, with 21 bases between them. Original analysis: Reference gene primer amplification in the assay estimated nucleated cell counts. TCRdb keeps only in-frame clones here, not all; method: immunoSEQ multiplex PCR. The V and J calls and clone size are taken from that table; D and trimming were inferred from the DNA. The sample has more than 450,000 clones; about nine tenths are singletons.

V gene TRBV6-6 combines with J gene TRBJ1-6, with D perhaps TRBD1 (6 bases). The material sequenced was PBMCs or T cells enriched from blood (not recorded which). The clonotype originates from a woman under 30 who had recovered from COVID-19. CDR3 in DNA: TGTGCCAGCAGTCCTGCTTCCCCGGGACATAGAAATTCACCCCTCCACTTT. Amino acid sequence: CASSPASPGHRNSPLHF.